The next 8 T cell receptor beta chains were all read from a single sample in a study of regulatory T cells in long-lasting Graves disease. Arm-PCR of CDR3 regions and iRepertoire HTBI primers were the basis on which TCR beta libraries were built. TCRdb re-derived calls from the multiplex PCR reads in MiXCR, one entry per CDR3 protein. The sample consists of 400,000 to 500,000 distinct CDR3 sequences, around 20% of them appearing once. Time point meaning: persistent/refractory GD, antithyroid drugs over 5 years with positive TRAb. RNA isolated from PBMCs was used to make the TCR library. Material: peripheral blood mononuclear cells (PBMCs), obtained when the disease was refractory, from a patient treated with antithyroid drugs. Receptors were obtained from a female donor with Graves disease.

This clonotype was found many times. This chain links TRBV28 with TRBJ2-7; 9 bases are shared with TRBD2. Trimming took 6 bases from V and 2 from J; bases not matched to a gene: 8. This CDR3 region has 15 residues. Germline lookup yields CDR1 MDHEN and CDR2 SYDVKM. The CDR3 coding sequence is TGTGCCAGCAGCCCCGGGCTAGCGGGGCCCTACGAGCAGTACTTC. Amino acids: CASSPGLAGPYEQYF.

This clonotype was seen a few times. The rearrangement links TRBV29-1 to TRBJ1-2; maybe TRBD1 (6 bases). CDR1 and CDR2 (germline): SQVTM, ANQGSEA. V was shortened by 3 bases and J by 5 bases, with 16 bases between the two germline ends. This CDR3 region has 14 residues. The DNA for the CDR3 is TGCAGCGTTGAGGGTAGACAGGTGGAGTATGGCTACACCTTC. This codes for CSVEGRQVEYGYTF. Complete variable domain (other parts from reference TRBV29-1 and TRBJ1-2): SAVISQKPSRDICQRGTSLTIQCQVDSQVTMMFWYRQQPGQSLTLIATANQGSEATYESGFVIDKFPISRPNLTFSTLTVSNMSPEDSSIYLCSVEGRQVEYGYTFGSGTRLTVV.

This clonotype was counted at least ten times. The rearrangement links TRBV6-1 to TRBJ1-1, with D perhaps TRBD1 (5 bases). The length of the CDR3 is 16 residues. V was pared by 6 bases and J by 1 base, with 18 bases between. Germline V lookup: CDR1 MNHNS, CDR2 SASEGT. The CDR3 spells CASSYRQGVTNTEAFF. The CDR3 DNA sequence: TGTGCCAGCAGCTACAGGCAGGGAGTGACGAACACTGAAGCTTTCTTT.

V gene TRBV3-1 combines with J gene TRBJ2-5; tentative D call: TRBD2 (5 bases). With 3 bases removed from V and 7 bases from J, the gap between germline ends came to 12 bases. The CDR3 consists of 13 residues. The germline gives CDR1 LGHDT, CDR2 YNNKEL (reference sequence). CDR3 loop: CASSQRVGGTQYF. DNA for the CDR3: TGTGCCAGCAGCCAGAGGGTCGGTGGGACCCAGTACTTC.

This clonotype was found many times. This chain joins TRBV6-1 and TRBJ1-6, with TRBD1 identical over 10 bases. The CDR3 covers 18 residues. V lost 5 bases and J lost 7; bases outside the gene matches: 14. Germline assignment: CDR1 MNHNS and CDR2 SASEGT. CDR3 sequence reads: CASSRQGAGRLKNSPLHF. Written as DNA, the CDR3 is TGTGCCAGCAGTCGACAGGGGGCTGGACGTTTAAAGAATTCACCCCTCCACTTT.

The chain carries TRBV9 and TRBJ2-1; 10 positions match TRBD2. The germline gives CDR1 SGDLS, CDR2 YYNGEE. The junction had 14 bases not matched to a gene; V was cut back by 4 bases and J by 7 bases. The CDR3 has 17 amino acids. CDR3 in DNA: TGTGCCAGCAGCCCGGGTGGTAGCGGGAGGCTTCCGAATGAGCAGTTCTTC. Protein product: CASSPGGSGRLPNEQFF.

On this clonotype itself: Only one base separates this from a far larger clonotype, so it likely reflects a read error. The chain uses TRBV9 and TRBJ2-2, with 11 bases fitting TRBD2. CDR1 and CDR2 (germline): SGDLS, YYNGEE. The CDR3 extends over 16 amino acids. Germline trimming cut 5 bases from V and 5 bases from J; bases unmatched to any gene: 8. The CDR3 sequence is CASSAGLAGGTGELFF. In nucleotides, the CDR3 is TGTGCCAGCAGTGCAGGCCTAGCGGGAGGAACCGGGGAGCTGTTTTTT.

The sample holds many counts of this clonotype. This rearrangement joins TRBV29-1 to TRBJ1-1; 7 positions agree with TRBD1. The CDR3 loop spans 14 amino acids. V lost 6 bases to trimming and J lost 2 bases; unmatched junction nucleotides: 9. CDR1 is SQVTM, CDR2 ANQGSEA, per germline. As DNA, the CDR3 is TGCAGCGTCCCACGACAGGGAGGCAACACTGAAGCTTTCTTT. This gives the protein CSVPRQGGNTEAFF.